Following are 12 T cell receptor beta chains from one sample sequenced in a study of cytomegalovirus exposure and HLA in healthy donors. Both 60 Vbeta primers and 13 Jbeta primers went into the PCR. Generated by immunoSEQ multiplex PCR, the TCRdb table keeps only in-frame clones and is missing some. The sample lists 150,000 to 200,000 clones, roughly 78% occurring once. The sequencing sample was made of PBMCs. All receptors derive from a woman aged 25 to 39 in good health and CMV-seropositive.

The V gene is TRBV5-4, the J gene TRBJ2-7; D might be TRBD1 (6 bases). Germline V CDR1 and CDR2: SGHNT, YYREEE (reference sequence). V was cut by 2 bases and J by 1 base, with 13 bases left in between. The CDR3 runs 15 residues. For the CDR3, the DNA is TGTGCCAGCAGCTTTGGCGGACAGTCGTCCTACGAGCAGTACTTC. Protein sequence: CASSFGGQSSYEQYF. The entire variable domain, with the rest obtained from reference TRBV5-4 and TRBJ2-7, is as follows: ETGVTQSPTHLIKTRGQQVTLRCSSQSGHNTVSWYQQALGQGPQFIFQYYREEENGRGNFPPRFSGLQFPNYSSELNVNALELDDSALYLCASSFGGQSSYEQYFGPGTRLTVT.

The rearrangement links TRBV7-2 to TRBJ1-1; D may be TRBD1 (6 bases). Trimming removed 5 bases from V and 4 bases from J, with 17 bases in between. Germline loops: CDR1 SGHTA, CDR2 FQGNSA. The CDR3 is made up of 15 amino acids. The CDR3: CASSPLQGWVTEAFF. CDR3 DNA: TGTGCCAGCAGCCCCCTACAGGGTTGGGTCACTGAAGCTTTCTTT. Full variable domain (missing parts from reference TRBV7-2 and TRBJ1-1): GAGVSQSPSNKVTEKGKDVELRCDPISGHTALYWYRQSLGQGLEFLIYFQGNSAPDKSGLPSDRFSAERTGGSVSTLTIQRTQQEDSAVYLCASSPLQGWVTEAFFGQGTRLTVV.

The J gene is TRBJ2-1, the V gene TRBV27, with TRBD2 as a possible D gene (5 bases). Germline V gene data show CDR1 as MNHEY and CDR2 as SMNVEV (reference sequence). V lost 2 bases and J lost 8, with 10 bases in between. CDR3 length: 13 amino acids. This CDR3 reads CASSLSLAHEQFF. The CDR3 nucleotides read TGTGCCAGCAGTTTAAGTCTAGCCCATGAGCAGTTCTTC.

In this sample, this clone turned up once. The chain is built from TRBV9 and TRBJ2-1, with TRBD2 matching 12 bases. Unmatched junction bases numbered 7, after V lost 0 bases and J lost 0 bases. In germline, CDR1 is SGDLS, CDR2 YYNGEE. The CDR3 has 19 amino acids. The CDR3 DNA is TGTGCCAGCAGCGTAGTGGGACTAGCGGGTCCAAGCTCCTACAATGAGCAGTTCTTC. Its protein product is CASSVVGLAGPSSYNEQFF.

The J gene is TRBJ2-2, the V gene TRBV7-9, with D possibly matching TRBD2 (5 bases). The V end was cut by 4 bases, the J end by 7 bases, with 10 bases between. The CDR3 runs 13 residues. In germline, CDR1 is SEHNR, CDR2 FQNEAQ (reference sequence). Written as DNA, the CDR3 is TGTGCCAGCAGCTCCGGGATTTTCGGGGAGCTGTTTTTT. Translating it yields CASSSGIFGELFF. Combining the CDR3 with reference TRBV7-9 and TRBJ2-2 gives the whole variable domain DTGVSQNPRHKITKRGQNVTFRCDPISEHNRLYWYRQTLGQGPEFLTYFQNEAQLEKSRLLSDRFSAERPKGSFSTLEIQRTEQGDSAMYLCASSSGIFGELFFGEGSRLTVL.

The CDR3 DNA is TGCGCCAGCAGCACTTCGGGACAGGTTAAAAATGAAAAACTGTTTTTT. It encodes CASSTSGQVKNEKLFF. The chain employs TRBV5-1 and TRBJ1-4; 8 bases are shared with TRBD1. In germline, CDR1 is SGHRS, CDR2 YFSETQ. The CDR3 totals 16 residues. V was pared by 4 bases and J by 5 bases, with 10 bases of the junction left unmatched. The full variable domain, in which reference TRBV5-1 and TRBJ1-4 provide the parts outside the CDR3, is KAGVTQTPRYLIKTRGQQVTLSCSPISGHRSVSWYQQTPGQGLQFLFEYFSETQRNKGNFPGRFSGRQFSNSRSEMNVSTLELGDSALYLCASSTSGQVKNEKLFFGSGTQLSVL.

The chain couples TRBV7-2 to TRBJ2-7; 8 positions agree with TRBD2. Trimming at V came to 5 bases and at J to 6 bases, leaving 12 bases not matched to a gene. Germline V CDR1 and CDR2: SGHTA, FQGNSA. This CDR3 comprises 15 residues. CDR3 in DNA: TGTGCCAGCAGCCCCCGGGGGGGCCGTTTATCCGAGCAGTACTTC. The encoded protein is CASSPRGGRLSEQYF. The complete variable domain, with remaining parts taken from reference TRBV7-2 and TRBJ2-7, reads GAGVSQSPSNKVTEKGKDVELRCDPISGHTALYWYRQSLGQGLEFLIYFQGNSAPDKSGLPSDRFSAERTGGSVSTLTIQRTQQEDSAVYLCASSPRGGRLSEQYFGPGTRLTVT.

This clone was picked up one time. The rearrangement joins TRBV11-2 to TRBJ2-7; 8 positions agree with TRBD1. After removal of 4 bases from V and 6 bases from J, the junction contained 5 bases not matched to a gene. Per germline, CDR1 SGHAT and CDR2 FQNNGV. This CDR3 spans 13 amino acids. The CDR3, as DNA: TGTGCCAGCAGCTCCGGACAGGGTTTCGAGCAGTACTTC. Translated: CASSSGQGFEQYF.

V gene TRBV5-4 combines with J gene TRBJ1-2; D perhaps matches TRBD1 (6 bases). The germline V and J ends were trimmed by 4 bases and 2 bases, with 9 bases remaining between them. Germline V gene data show CDR1 as SGHNT and CDR2 as YYREEE (reference sequence). The length of the CDR3 is 13 residues. CDR3 nucleotide sequence: TGTGCCAGCAGCCGACAGGAGAACTATGGCTACACCTTC. Encoded protein: CASSRQENYGYTF.

V usage is TRBV7-9 and J usage is TRBJ2-4, with TRBD1 as a possible D gene (5 bases). Between the trimmed V and J ends, which lost 2 bases and 4 bases, there was a span of 9 bases. CDR1 is SEHNR and CDR2 is FQNEAQ in the germline V gene (reference sequence). CDR3 length equals 14 residues. CDR3 in DNA: TGTGCCAGCAGCTTACCGACAGAGAAAAACATTCAGTACTTC. Amino acids: CASSLPTEKNIQYF.

The chain carries TRBV7-9 and TRBJ2-1; perhaps TRBD2 as D (5 bases). The CDR3 runs to 15 residues. CDR1 is SEHNR and CDR2 is FQNEAQ in the germline V gene (reference sequence). The ends were cut back, 4 bases at V and 5 bases at J, with 15 bases in the middle. The CDR3 protein is CASSSLTLGDNEQFF. In DNA form, the CDR3 reads TGTGCCAGCAGCTCTTTAACCTTGGGAGACAATGAGCAGTTCTTC. Filled out from reference TRBV7-9 and TRBJ2-1, the complete variable domain reads DTGVSQNPRHKITKRGQNVTFRCDPISEHNRLYWYRQTLGQGPEFLTYFQNEAQLEKSRLLSDRFSAERPKGSFSTLEIQRTEQGDSAMYLCASSSLTLGDNEQFFGPGTRLTVL.

This clone has just one count. The CDR3: CASSFLPNYGYTF. As DNA, the CDR3 is TGTGCCAGCAGCTTTCTCCCTAACTATGGCTACACCTTC. This chain connects TRBV7-8 to TRBJ1-2; D is undetermined. Germline values: CDR1 SGHVS, CDR2 FQNEAQ. The CDR3 totals 13 residues. Trimming removed 3 bases at V and 0 bases at J, with 5 bases between.